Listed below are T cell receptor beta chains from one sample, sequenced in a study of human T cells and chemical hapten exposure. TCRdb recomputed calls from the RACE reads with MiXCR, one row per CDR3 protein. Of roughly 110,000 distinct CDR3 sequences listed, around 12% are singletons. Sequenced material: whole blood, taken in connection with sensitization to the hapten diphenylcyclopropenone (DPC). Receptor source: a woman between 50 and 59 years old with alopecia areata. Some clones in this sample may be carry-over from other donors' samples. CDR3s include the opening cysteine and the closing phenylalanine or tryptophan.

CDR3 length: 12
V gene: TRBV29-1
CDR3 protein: CSVEGKTYEQYF

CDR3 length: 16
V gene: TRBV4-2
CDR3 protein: CASSPGSGGAGDTQYF

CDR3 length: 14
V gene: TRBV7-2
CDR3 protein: CASSKGGYNQPQHF

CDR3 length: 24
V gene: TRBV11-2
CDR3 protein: CASSQFPGARRLAGDQSSYNEQFF

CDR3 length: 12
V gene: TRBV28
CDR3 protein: CASSVSSPEAFF

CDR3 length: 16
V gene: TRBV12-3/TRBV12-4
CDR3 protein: CASSRTSGLVAGELFF

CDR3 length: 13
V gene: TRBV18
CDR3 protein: CASSPRVIYEQYF

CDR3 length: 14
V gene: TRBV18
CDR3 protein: CASSPPSQRESKYF

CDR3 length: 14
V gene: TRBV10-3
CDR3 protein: CASRSQGLTDTQYF

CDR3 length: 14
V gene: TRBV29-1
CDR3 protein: CSVVGGQVGNTIYF

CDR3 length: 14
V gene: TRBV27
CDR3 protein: CASARTGPVTEAFF

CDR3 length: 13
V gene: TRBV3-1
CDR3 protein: CASTSREDREQYF

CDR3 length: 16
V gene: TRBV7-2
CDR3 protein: CASSLSSGTGYYGYTF

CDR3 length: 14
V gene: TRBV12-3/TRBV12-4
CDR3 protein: CASKRQGEAYEQYF

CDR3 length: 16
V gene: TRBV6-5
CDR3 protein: CASSHLRTDTQETQYF

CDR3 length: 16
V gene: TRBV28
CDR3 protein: CASSATDLRSKNIQYF

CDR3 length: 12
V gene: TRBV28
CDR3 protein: CASSTSFETQYF

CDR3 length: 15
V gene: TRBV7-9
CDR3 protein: CASSSLGRGAYEQYF

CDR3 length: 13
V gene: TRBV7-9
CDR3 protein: CASSLTPDNEQFF

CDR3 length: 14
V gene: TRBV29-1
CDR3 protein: CSGTDRGGTDTQYF

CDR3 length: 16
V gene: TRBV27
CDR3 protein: CASSFEGQGLGSPLHF

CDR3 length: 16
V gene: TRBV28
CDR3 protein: CASTDPLAGATGELFF

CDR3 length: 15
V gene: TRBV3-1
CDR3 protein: CASSHLDDRVYGYTF

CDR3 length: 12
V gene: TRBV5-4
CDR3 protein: CASSLPNSPLHF

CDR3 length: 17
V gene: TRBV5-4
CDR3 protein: CASSLSYDRGREEKLFF

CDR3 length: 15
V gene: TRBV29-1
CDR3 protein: CSVEEVGRSYYGYTF

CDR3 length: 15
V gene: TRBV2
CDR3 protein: CASRPLAVLNTEAFF

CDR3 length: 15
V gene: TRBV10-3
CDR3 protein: CAIRRTSGSTDTQYF

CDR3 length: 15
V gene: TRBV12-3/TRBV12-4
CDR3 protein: CASSLHGRNQETQYF

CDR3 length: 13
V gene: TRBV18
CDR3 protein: CASSTTVNQPQHF

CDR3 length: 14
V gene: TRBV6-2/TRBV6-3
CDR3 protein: CASSYGVSNQPQHF

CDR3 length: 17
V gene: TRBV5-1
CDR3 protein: CASSLVYWGQRNTEAFF

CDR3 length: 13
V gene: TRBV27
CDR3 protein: CASSQGLNTEAFF

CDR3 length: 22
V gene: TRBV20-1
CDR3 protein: CSEPFVAGTSAFSPSFTDTQYF

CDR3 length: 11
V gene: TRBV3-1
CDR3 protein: CASSQAGGQFF

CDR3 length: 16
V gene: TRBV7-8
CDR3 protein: CASSFSSGTGSDTQYF

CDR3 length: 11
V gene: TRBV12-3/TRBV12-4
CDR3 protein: CATKWDNEQFF

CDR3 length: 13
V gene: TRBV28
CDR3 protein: CATQTTLNTEAFF

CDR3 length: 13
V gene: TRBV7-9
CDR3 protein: CASSLARSVGYTF

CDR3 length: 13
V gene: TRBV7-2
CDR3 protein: CASSLAPRDEQYF

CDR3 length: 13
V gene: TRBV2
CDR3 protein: CASAKDSGYEQYF

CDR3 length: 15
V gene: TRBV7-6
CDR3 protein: CASSLVVGMTEKLFF

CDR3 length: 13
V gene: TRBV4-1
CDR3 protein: CASSQSGEETQYF

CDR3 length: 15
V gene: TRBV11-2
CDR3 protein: CASSTGPRSTDTQYF

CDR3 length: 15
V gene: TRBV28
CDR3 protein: CASSLGGREAYEQYF

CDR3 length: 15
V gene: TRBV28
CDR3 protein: CASRLLAGNQETQYF

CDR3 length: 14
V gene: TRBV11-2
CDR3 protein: CASRRTGAVYGYTF

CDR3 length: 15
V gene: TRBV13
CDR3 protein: CASSPGTSPFNEQFF

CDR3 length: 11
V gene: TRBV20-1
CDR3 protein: CSASVYSEAFF

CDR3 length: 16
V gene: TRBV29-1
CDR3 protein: CSVEDQGMFHRDTQYF